What follows describes a single T cell receptor beta chain. The record originates from a study of PD-L1 blockade in urothelial cancer. Study context: Atezolizumab 1,200 mg was given intravenously every 3 weeks, starting 2014. Blood analysis was done at 3 weeks (second dose) and 6 weeks after treatment began.

Added to each PCR by spiking were synthetic TCR analog templates. Generated by immunoSEQ multiplex PCR, the TCRdb table keeps only in-frame clones and is missing some. Of tens of thousands of clones in the sample, 80% to 90% were seen once. Stated time point: pretreatment peripheral blood. The sequencing here drew on PBMCs, taken around atezolizumab (anti-PD-L1) treatment. The receptor was isolated from a man aged 55 to 70 with urothelial cancer.

The CDR3 sequence is CAWSAGGSPSNTGELFF. The CDR3 nucleotides are TGTGCCTGGAGTGCAGGGGGTTCCCCCTCTAACACCGGGGAGCTGTTTTTT. V usage is TRBV30 and J usage is TRBJ2-2, with TRBD1 identical over 7 bases. In germline, CDR1 is GTSNPN, CDR2 SVGIG (reference sequence). This CDR3 is built from 17 residues. The V segment lost 1 base and the J segment 2 bases; nucleotides outside the gene matches: 10.